This TCR beta chain was identified in a study of Tregs in tolerant kidney transplant recipients. The CDR3 sequence is 16 residues long. The V and J ends lost 0 bases and 5 bases respectively, with 16 bases between them. Germline CDR1 is SEHNR and CDR2 is FQNEAQ (reference sequence). In the case of this clone: Its antigen is not known.

Assay used: immunoSEQ multiplex PCR; TCRdb lists only in-frame clones, some missing. The table records about 46,000 clones, around 90% of them present only once. Study-level findings and limits: The most relevant donor-specific Treg TCRbeta repertoire apparently came from expansion with activated donor B cells. Few patients were studied, so findings need validation in larger groups.

V is TRBV7-9 and J is TRBJ2-5, with D uncertain. The TCR comes from a human donor in good health. The sample comprised Tregs from blood. Here the CDR3 DNA reads TGTGCCAGCAGCTTAGCTTACCGGGTGCTGAAGGAGACCCAGTACTTC. This gives the protein CASSLAYRVLKETQYF.